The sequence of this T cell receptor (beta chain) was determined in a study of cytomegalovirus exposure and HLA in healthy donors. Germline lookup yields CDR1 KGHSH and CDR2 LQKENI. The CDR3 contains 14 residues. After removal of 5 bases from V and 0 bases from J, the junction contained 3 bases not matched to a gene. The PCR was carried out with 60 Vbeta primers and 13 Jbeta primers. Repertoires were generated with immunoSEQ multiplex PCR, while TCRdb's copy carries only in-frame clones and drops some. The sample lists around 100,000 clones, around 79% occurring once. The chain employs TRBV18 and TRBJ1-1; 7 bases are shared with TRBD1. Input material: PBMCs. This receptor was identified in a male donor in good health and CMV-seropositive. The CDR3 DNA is TGTGCCAGCTCAGTGGGACAGCTGAACACTGAAGCTTTCTTT. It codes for CASSVGQLNTEAFF.